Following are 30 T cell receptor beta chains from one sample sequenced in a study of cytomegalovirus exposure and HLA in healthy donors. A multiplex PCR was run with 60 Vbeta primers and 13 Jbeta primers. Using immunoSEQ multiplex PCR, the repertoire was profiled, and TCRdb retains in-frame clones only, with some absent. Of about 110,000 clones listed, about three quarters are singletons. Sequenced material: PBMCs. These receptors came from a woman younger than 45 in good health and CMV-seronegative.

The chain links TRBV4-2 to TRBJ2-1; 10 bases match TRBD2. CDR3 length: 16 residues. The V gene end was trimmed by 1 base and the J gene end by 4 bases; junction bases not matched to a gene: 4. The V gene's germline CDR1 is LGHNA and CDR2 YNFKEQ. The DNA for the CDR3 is TGTGCCAGCAGCCAAGGCTGGACTAGCGGATACAATGAGCAGTTCTTC. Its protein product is CASSQGWTSGYNEQFF.

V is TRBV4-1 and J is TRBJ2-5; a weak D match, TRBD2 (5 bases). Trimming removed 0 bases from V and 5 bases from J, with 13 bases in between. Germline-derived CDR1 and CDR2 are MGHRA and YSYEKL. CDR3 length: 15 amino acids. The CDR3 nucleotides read TGCGCCAGCAGCCAAGATGAGGCGGCGGGTGAGACCCAGTACTTC. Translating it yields CASSQDEAAGETQYF.

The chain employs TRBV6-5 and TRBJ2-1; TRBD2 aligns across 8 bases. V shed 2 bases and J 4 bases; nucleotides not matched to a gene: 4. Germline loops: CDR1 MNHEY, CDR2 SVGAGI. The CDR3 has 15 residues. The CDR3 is CASSYASGLYNEQFF. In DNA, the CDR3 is TGTGCCAGCAGTTACGCTAGCGGGCTTTACAATGAGCAGTTCTTC.

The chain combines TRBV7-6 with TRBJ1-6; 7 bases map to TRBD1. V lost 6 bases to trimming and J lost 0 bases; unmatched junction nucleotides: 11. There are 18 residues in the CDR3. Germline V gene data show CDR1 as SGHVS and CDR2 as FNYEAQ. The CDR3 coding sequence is TGTGCCAGCAGTCCCGGGACAGCCGTTAGCTCCTATAATTCACCCCTCCACTTT. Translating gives CASSPGTAVSSYNSPLHF.

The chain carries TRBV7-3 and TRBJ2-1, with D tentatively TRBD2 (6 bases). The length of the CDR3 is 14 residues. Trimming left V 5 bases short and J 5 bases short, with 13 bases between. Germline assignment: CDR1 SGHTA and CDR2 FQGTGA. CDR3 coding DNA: TGTGCCAGCAGCCATGGGACTGGTGACAATGAGCAGTTCTTC. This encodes CASSHGTGDNEQFF.

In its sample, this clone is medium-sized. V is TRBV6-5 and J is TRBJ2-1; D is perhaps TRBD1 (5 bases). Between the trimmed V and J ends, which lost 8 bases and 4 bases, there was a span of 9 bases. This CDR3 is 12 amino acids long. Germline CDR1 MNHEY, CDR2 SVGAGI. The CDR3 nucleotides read TGTGCCAGCTCGGACAATTACAATGAGCAGTTCTTC. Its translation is CASSDNYNEQFF.

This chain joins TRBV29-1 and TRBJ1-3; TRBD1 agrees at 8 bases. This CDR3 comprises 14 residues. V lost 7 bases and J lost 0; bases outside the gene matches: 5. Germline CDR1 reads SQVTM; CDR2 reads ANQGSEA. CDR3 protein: CSGTGGSSGNTIYF. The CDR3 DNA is TGCAGCGGTACAGGGGGTAGCTCTGGAAACACCATATATTTT.

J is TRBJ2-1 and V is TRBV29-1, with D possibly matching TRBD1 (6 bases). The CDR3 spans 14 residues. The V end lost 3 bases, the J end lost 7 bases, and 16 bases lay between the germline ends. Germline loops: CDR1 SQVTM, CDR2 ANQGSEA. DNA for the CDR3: TGCAGCGTTGACCTAGGGGGAAGTGAGAATGAGCAGTTCTTC. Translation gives CSVDLGGSENEQFF.

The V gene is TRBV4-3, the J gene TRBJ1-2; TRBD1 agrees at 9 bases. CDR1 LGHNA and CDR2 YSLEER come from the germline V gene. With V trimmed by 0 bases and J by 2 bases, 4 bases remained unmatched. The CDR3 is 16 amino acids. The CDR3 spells CASSQEQGARNYGYTF. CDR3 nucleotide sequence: TGCGCCAGCAGCCAAGAACAGGGGGCGCGGAACTATGGCTACACCTTC.

The CDR3 loop reads CASSSQGALGNEKLFF. CDR3 nucleotide sequence: TGCGCCAGCAGCTCACAGGGGGCTCTGGGTAATGAAAAACTGTTTTTT. The chain is built from TRBV5-1 and TRBJ1-4; 9 nucleotides align to TRBD1. The CDR3 extends over 16 amino acids. Germline V gene lookup returns CDR1 SGHRS and CDR2 YFSETQ. Trimming removed 3 bases from V and 4 bases from J; junction bases left unmatched: 7. Filled out from reference TRBV5-1 and TRBJ1-4, the complete variable domain reads KAGVTQTPRYLIKTRGQQVTLSCSPISGHRSVSWYQQTPGQGLQFLFEYFSETQRNKGNFPGRFSGRQFSNSRSEMNVSTLELGDSALYLCASSSQGALGNEKLFFGSGTQLSVL.

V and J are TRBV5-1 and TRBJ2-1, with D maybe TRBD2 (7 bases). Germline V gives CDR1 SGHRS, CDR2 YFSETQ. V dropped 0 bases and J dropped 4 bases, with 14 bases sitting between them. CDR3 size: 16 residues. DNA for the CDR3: TGCGCCAGCAGCTTGGCCTTGCGGGGGCTTTACAATGAGCAGTTCTTC. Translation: CASSLALRGLYNEQFF.

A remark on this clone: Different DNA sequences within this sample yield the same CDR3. In nucleotides, the CDR3 is TGCGCCAGCAGCTCTGGGACAGGGGTGACCGGGGAGCTGTTTTTT. Its protein product is CASSSGTGVTGELFF. The chain combines TRBV5-1 with TRBJ2-2; TRBD1 agrees at 10 bases. This CDR3 has 15 amino acids. V shed 3 bases and J 5 bases; nucleotides not matched to a gene: 4. Germline loops: CDR1 SGHRS, CDR2 YFSETQ.

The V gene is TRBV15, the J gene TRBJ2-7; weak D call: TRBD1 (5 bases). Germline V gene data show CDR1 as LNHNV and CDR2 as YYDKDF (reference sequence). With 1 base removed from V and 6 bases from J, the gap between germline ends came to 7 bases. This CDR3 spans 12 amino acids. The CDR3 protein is CATSRGRAEQYF. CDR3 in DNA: TGTGCCACCAGCAGAGGCAGGGCCGAGCAGTACTTC.

The CDR3 sequence: CASSPSETSGSYEQYF. The CDR3 DNA reads as TGTGCCAGCAGCCCCTCCGAGACTAGCGGGAGTTACGAGCAGTACTTC. V and J are TRBV4-2 and TRBJ2-7, with 12 bases that match TRBD2. With V trimmed by 4 bases and J by 4 bases, 8 bases remained unmatched. CDR1 and CDR2 from the germline V gene are LGHNA and YNFKEQ. The CDR3 is made up of 16 amino acids.

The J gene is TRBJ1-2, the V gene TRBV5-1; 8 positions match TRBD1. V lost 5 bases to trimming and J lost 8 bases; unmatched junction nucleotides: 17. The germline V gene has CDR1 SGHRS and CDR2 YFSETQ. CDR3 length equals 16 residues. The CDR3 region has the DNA TGCGCCAGCAGGCCAGGGGGCGCGATTGGGTTTTTAGGCTACACCTTC. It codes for CASRPGGAIGFLGYTF.

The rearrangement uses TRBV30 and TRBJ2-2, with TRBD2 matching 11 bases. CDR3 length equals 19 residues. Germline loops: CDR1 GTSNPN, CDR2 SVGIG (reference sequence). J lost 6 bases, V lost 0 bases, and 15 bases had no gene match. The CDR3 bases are TGTGCCTGGAGTGTACAGGGGCCGTGGATAGCGGGAGGGGCCGGGGAGCTGTTTTTT. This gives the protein CAWSVQGPWIAGGAGELFF.

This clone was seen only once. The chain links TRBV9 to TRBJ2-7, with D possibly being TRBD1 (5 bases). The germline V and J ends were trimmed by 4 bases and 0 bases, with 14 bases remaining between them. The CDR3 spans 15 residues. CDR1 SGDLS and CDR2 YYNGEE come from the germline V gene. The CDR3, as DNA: TGTGCCAGCAGCTACAGGACGGGCCCCTCCTACGAGCAGTACTTC. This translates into CASSYRTGPSYEQYF.

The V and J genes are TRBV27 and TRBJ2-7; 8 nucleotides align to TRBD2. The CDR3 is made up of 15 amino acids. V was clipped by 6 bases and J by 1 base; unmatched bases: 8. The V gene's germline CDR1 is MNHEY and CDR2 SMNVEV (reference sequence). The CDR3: CASRSSGKPSYEQYF. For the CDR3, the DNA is TGTGCCAGCAGAAGTAGCGGGAAACCTTCCTACGAGCAGTACTTC.

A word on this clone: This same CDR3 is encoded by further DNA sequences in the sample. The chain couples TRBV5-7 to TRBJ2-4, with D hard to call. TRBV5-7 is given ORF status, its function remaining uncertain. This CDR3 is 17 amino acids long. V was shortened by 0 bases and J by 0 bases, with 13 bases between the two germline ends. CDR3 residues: CASSLDFTCVAKNIQYF. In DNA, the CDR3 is TGTGCCAGCAGCTTGGACTTTACCTGCGTAGCCAAAAACATTCAGTACTTC.

The CDR3 nucleotides are TGTGCCAGCAGCCAGAGGACAGGGGGGGGTGAAAAACTGTTTTTT. As protein: CASSQRTGGGEKLFF. The chain carries TRBV9 and TRBJ1-4; TRBD1 matches 10 bases. V was pared by 4 bases and J by 7 bases, with 7 bases of the junction left unmatched. Germline values: CDR1 SGDLS, CDR2 YYNGEE. The CDR3 consists of 15 residues.

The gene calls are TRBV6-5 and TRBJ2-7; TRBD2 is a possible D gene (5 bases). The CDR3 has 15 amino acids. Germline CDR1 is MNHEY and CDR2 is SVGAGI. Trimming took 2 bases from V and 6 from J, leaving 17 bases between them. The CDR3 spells CASSYATRGVGEQYF. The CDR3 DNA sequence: TGTGCCAGCAGTTACGCAACTAGAGGAGTTGGCGAGCAGTACTTC.

The CDR3 DNA reads TGTGCCAGCAGCTTAGCGGGAGGGGAATCACCCTACGAGCAGTACTTC. Amino acids: CASSLAGGESPYEQYF. The chain uses TRBV7-8 and TRBJ2-7, with TRBD2 identical over 7 bases. V gave up 0 bases and J gave up 2 bases; unmatched junction bases: 7. The CDR3 loop spans 16 amino acids. Germline CDR1 SGHVS, CDR2 FQNEAQ.

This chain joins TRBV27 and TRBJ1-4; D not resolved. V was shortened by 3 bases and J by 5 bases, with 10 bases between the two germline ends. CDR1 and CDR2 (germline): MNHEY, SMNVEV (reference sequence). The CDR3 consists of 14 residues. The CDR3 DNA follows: TGTGCCAGCAGTTTCTCAGGCCAGAATGAAAAACTGTTTTTT. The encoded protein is CASSFSGQNEKLFF.

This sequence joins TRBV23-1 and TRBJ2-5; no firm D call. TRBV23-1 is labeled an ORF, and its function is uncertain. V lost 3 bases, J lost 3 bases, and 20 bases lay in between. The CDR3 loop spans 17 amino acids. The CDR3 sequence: CASSHIPAGGREETQYF. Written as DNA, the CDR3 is TGCGCCAGCAGTCATATTCCAGCCGGCGGCCGGGAAGAGACCCAGTACTTC.

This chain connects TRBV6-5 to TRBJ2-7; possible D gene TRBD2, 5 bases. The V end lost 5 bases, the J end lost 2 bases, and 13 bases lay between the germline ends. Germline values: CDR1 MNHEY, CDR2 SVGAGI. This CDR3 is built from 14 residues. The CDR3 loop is CASSLQLGPYEQYF. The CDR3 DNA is TGTGCCAGCAGTCTCCAACTAGGGCCCTACGAGCAGTACTTC.

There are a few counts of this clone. CDR3 nucleotides: TGTGCCAGCAGCTTCGGGGAAGGCCGGGAGCTGTTTTTT. Its protein is CASSFGEGRELFF. The rearrangement uses TRBV11-3 and TRBJ2-2, with D possibly TRBD2 on 5 matching bases. The CDR3 extends over 13 amino acids. CDR1 and CDR2 from the germline V gene are SGHNT and YENEEA. The ends were cut back, 3 bases at V and 9 bases at J, with 11 bases in the middle.

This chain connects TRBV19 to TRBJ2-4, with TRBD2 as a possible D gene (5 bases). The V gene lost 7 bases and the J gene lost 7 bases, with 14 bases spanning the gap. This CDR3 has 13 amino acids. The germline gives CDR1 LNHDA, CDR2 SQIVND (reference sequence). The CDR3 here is CASIRSGENIQYF. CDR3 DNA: TGTGCCAGTATTAGAAGCGGCGAGAACATTCAGTACTTC.

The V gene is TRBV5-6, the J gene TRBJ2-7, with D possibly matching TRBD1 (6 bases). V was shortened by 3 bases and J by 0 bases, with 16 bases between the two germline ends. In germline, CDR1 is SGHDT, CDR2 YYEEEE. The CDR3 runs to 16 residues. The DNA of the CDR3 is TGTGCCAGCAGCTCCAGCCACAGGGCTACCTCCTACGAGCAGTACTTC. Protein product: CASSSSHRATSYEQYF.

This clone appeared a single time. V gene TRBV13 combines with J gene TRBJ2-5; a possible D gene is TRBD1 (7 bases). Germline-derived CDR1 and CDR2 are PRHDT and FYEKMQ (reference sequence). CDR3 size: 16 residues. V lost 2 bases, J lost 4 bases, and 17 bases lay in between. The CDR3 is CASSLRQGGIRETQYF. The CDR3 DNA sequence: TGTGCCAGCAGCTTAAGGCAGGGGGGAATTAGAGAGACCCAGTACTTC.

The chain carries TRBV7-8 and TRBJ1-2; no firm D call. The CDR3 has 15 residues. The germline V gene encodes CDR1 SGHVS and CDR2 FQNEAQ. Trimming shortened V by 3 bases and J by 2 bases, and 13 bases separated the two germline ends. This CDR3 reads CASSLGLGGNYGYTF. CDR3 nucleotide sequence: TGTGCCAGCAGCTTGGGATTGGGAGGGAACTATGGCTACACCTTC.